This T cell receptor beta chain was documented in a study of graft-versus-host responses after intestinal transplantation. Study results and caveats: Recipient-marrow GvH clones were detected, some having first appeared in ileum or blood. The highest levels of circulating GvH clones went along with early declines in HvG clones after transplant.

The CDR3 runs 13 residues. V gave up 3 bases and J gave up 0 bases, with 6 bases separating them. The germline CDR1 and CDR2 sequences are SGHDN and FVKESK. Here immunoSEQ multiplex PCR was the method, and the copy in TCRdb shows in-frame clones only, minus some. Of approximately 75,000 clones in the sample, almost 90% are singletons; the top ten hold about 4%. About this clone: Its antigen is as yet unknown.

The chain has TRBV14 and TRBJ2-7, with D possibly TRBD1 on 5 matching bases. The material sequenced was unstimulated CD8+ T cells sorted from spleen or lymph node cells, taken before transplant. The source is a human donor who was the organ donor for an intestinal transplant. The DNA of the CDR3 is TGTGCCAGCAGCCAGGACACCTCCTACGAGCAGTACGTC. Protein sequence: CASSQDTSYEQYV.